What follows are 25 T cell receptor beta chains derived from one specimen sequenced in a study of cytomegalovirus exposure and HLA in healthy donors. In the PCR, 60 Vbeta and 13 Jbeta primers were used. Here immunoSEQ multiplex PCR was the method, and the copy in TCRdb shows in-frame clones only, minus some. The table records 150,000 or so clones, approximately 81% of them present only once. Sequencing was performed on PBMCs. The receptors were gathered from a man aged 25 to 45 in good health and CMV-seronegative.

The rearrangement joins TRBV19 to TRBJ2-5, with 7 bases aligning to TRBD1. The J call may not be correct, given that the DNA end is closer to TRBJ2-7. The CDR3 contains 16 residues. CDR1 LNHDA and CDR2 SQIVND come from the germline V gene (reference sequence). This chain's CDR3 is CASSIGGYGTVYEQYF. The CDR3 DNA follows: TGTGCCAGTAGTATAGGGGGCTATGGGACAGTCTACGAGCAGTACTTC.

This chain joins TRBV21-1 and TRBJ2-6; TRBD2 was called by the table and not checked on the DNA. TRBV21-1 is a recognized pseudogene. The CDR3 is made up of 22 amino acids. DNA for the CDR3: TGTGCCAGCAGCAAGGCCTTACGGCCAGCGGGGGGGCCAAGCTCTGGGGCCAACGTCCTGACTTTC. Encoded protein: CASSKALRPAGGPSSGANVLTF.

This rearrangement joins TRBV7-7 to TRBJ2-1; 8 nucleotides align to TRBD1. CDR1 is SSHAT, CDR2 FNYEAQ, per germline (reference sequence). The trim removed 6 bases at V and 0 bases at J, leaving 4 bases unmatched. The CDR3 runs 15 residues. CDR3 residues: CASSSGTGSYNEQFF. CDR3 coding DNA: TGTGCCAGCAGTTCCGGGACAGGCTCCTACAATGAGCAGTTCTTC.

This clone was recorded a few times. The chain recombines TRBV5-5 with TRBJ2-3; 13 nucleotides match TRBD2. The CDR3 spans 19 residues. Germline V gene lookup returns CDR1 SGHKS and CDR2 YYEKEE (reference sequence). Losses at the gene ends were 0 bases for V and 3 bases for J; bases not matched to a gene: 10. The CDR3 DNA reads as TGTGCCAGCAGCTTGGTGGGGACTAGCGGGGTACCAGGGACAGATACGCAGTATTTT. Its protein is CASSLVGTSGVPGTDTQYF.

This clone was observed a few times. The chain is built from TRBV11-2 and TRBJ1-6; D is perhaps TRBD1 (6 bases). The CDR3 spans 15 residues. Germline V CDR1 and CDR2: SGHAT, FQNNGV. Between the trimmed V and J ends, which lost 7 bases and 10 bases, there was a span of 20 bases. The CDR3 loop reads CASTDIRGVGSPLHF. CDR3 nucleotides: TGTGCCAGCACAGATATCAGGGGTGTTGGATCACCCCTCCACTTT.

The chain recombines TRBV20-1 with TRBJ1-2, with unresolved D. Germline CDR1 reads DFQATT; CDR2 reads SNEGSKA (reference sequence). Between the trimmed V and J ends, which lost 3 bases and 8 bases, there was a span of 10 bases. This CDR3 comprises 11 residues. This CDR3 reads CSASGSQGYTF. Here the CDR3 DNA reads TGCAGTGCTAGCGGGTCCCAGGGCTACACCTTC.

The J gene is TRBJ2-7, the V gene TRBV4-3, with TRBD1 matching over 8 bases. Trimming took 6 bases from V and 4 from J; bases not matched to a gene: 8. This CDR3 spans 14 amino acids. Germline CDR1 LGHNA, CDR2 YSLEER. The CDR3, as DNA: TGCGCCAGCAGTCCCGGACAGGGTGGGTACGAGCAGTACTTC. Its translation: CASSPGQGGYEQYF.

This clone was recorded once. The V gene is TRBV18, the J gene TRBJ1-1, with D hard to call. CDR1 is KGHSH, CDR2 LQKENI, per germline. The CDR3 totals 16 residues. Trimming shortened V by 3 bases and J by 3 bases, and 17 bases separated the two germline ends. CDR3 coding DNA: TGTGCCAGCTCACCTCTCGGGAGATTGGAAGACACTGAAGCTTTCTTT. Translating it yields CASSPLGRLEDTEAFF.

This clone was counted between two and nine times. The chain joins TRBV19 to TRBJ1-1; the D gene is possibly TRBD1 (6 bases). CDR3 size: 16 residues. CDR1 LNHDA and CDR2 SQIVND come from the germline V gene (reference sequence). Trimming left V 3 bases short and J 4 bases short, with 18 bases between. The CDR3 DNA reads TGTGCCAGTAGTATTAAAGCCCAGGGGTGGGTCACTGAAGCTTTCTTT. This codes for CASSIKAQGWVTEAFF.

V gene TRBV7-9 combines with J gene TRBJ2-6, with 7 bases matching TRBD2. The CDR3 loop spans 17 amino acids. The junction had 8 bases not matched to a gene; V was cut back by 6 bases and J by 0 bases. Germline V gives CDR1 SEHNR, CDR2 FQNEAQ (reference sequence). The CDR3 spells CASRSAGPTSGANVLTF. The CDR3 DNA reads TGTGCCAGCAGATCAGCGGGGCCCACCTCTGGGGCCAACGTCCTGACTTTC.

The CDR3 coding sequence is TGCGCCAGCAGCCAAGACTCCGCGGGAGATTACGAGCAGTACTTC. Its protein is CASSQDSAGDYEQYF. This chain connects TRBV4-3 to TRBJ2-5; TRBD2 matches 7 bases. The closer fit of TRBJ2-7 to the DNA end suggests the J call may be wrong. CDR1 is LGHNA, CDR2 YSLEER, per germline. There are 15 residues in the CDR3.

Here the CDR3 DNA reads TGTGCCAGCAGCCCCCTCTCTGGGGCCAACGTCCTGACTTTC. Protein product: CASSPLSGANVLTF. V and J are TRBV7-9 and TRBJ2-6; D is unresolved. The germline CDR1 and CDR2 sequences are SEHNR and FQNEAQ (reference sequence). Trimming took off 5 bases at V and 0 bases at J, with 5 bases between the two ends. The CDR3 extends over 14 amino acids.

The chain has TRBV30 and TRBJ1-5; 8 bases align to TRBD1. Trimming at V came to 2 bases and at J to 6 bases, leaving 3 bases not matched to a gene. This CDR3 contains 13 residues. Germline assignment: CDR1 GTSNPN and CDR2 SVGIG (reference sequence). CDR3 DNA sequence: TGTGCCTGGAGTCAGGGGGCAACTCAGCCCCAGCATTTT. Encoded protein: CAWSQGATQPQHF.

This clone is a singleton in its sample. This chain connects TRBV28 to TRBJ2-3; D is perhaps TRBD2 (6 bases). In germline, CDR1 is MDHEN, CDR2 SYDVKM. Trimming took 8 bases from V and 5 from J, leaving 17 bases between them. This CDR3 contains 14 residues. CDR3 DNA sequence: TGTGCCAGCCTACCGGGAGTTCTTGGAGATACGCAGTATTTT. Translated, it gives CASLPGVLGDTQYF.

The chain employs TRBV7-6 and TRBJ2-7; TRBD2 is a possible D gene (6 bases). CDR3 length: 14 residues. V lost 5 bases and J 6 bases, leaving 17 bases between the germline ends. The germline V gene encodes CDR1 SGHVS and CDR2 FNYEAQ. CDR3 loop: CASSTRLGFGEQYF. The DNA for the CDR3 is TGTGCCAGCAGCACCCGACTAGGGTTTGGCGAGCAGTACTTC.

This clone has just a few counts. The same CDR3 arises from other DNA sequences in this sample as well. V and J are TRBV18 and TRBJ1-5, with D perhaps TRBD1 (5 bases). The germline gives CDR1 KGHSH, CDR2 LQKENI. CDR3 length: 14 residues. V was cut by 3 bases and J by 2 bases, with 8 bases left in between. The CDR3 coding sequence is TGTGCCAGCTCACCCGGGGGGGGCAATCAGCCCCAGCATTTT. Its translation: CASSPGGGNQPQHF.

The rearrangement links TRBV27 to TRBJ2-7; 8 bases match TRBD2. CDR3 length equals 12 residues. Germline V gene data show CDR1 as MNHEY and CDR2 as SMNVEV (reference sequence). Trimming cost V 6 bases and J 5 bases; bases outside gene matches: 3. In DNA, the CDR3 is TGTGCCAGCAGCAGGACTAGCCACGAGCAGTACTTC. It yields the protein CASSRTSHEQYF.

This clone was recorded only once. The rearrangement uses TRBV19 and TRBJ2-3; tentatively, D is TRBD2 (7 bases). Trimming took 3 bases from V and 2 from J, leaving 18 bases between them. This CDR3 has 17 residues. The germline CDR1 and CDR2 sequences are LNHDA and SQIVND (reference sequence). The CDR3 DNA is TGTGCCAGTAGTATTGGGGGCGGGAGAATCGACACAGATACGCAGTATTTT. Protein: CASSIGGGRIDTDTQYF.

V and J are TRBV5-4 and TRBJ1-1; D gene ambiguous. V was pared by 0 bases and J by 2 bases, with 5 bases between. The CDR3 contains 13 residues. Germline values: CDR1 SGHNT, CDR2 YYREEE (reference sequence). The CDR3 is CASSLGLNTEAFF. The DNA of the CDR3 is TGTGCCAGCAGCTTGGGACTAAACACTGAAGCTTTCTTT. The full variable domain, its missing parts supplied by reference TRBV5-4 and TRBJ1-1, is ETGVTQSPTHLIKTRGQQVTLRCSSQSGHNTVSWYQQALGQGPQFIFQYYREEENGRGNFPPRFSGLQFPNYSSELNVNALELDDSALYLCASSLGLNTEAFFGQGTRLTVV.

The chain links TRBV7-8 to TRBJ2-7; no reliable D call. The CDR3 has 14 residues. In germline, CDR1 is SGHVS, CDR2 FQNEAQ. V was clipped by 2 bases and J by 2 bases, with 10 bases between them. The CDR3 bases are TGTGCCAGCAGCTTACGGGTCTCAACCTACGAGCAGTACTTC. It yields the protein CASSLRVSTYEQYF.

CDR3 sequence reads: CASSSGQVEEKLFF. The DNA for the CDR3 is TGCGCCAGCAGCTCAGGACAGGTTGAGGAAAAACTGTTTTTT. The chain employs TRBV5-1 and TRBJ1-4; TRBD1 matches 7 bases. This CDR3 spans 14 amino acids. Germline CDR1 and CDR2: SGHRS and YFSETQ. V dropped 3 bases and J dropped 8; count of bases not matched to a gene: 7.

The chain joins TRBV5-4 to TRBJ1-2; TRBD1 is a possible D gene (6 bases). The CDR3 is 16 residues long. The germline V and J ends were trimmed by 3 bases and 0 bases, with 15 bases remaining between them. From germline, CDR1 is SGHNT and CDR2 YYREEE (reference sequence). The CDR3 reads CASSSDLQGSNYGYTF. DNA for the CDR3: TGTGCCAGCAGCTCGGACTTACAGGGCTCTAACTATGGCTACACCTTC.

The chain links TRBV4-1 to TRBJ1-5, with unresolved D. The CDR3 is 16 amino acids. Germline V gives CDR1 MGHRA, CDR2 YSYEKL. Deletions cut 0 bases from V and 5 bases from J, with 14 bases between. The CDR3 is CASSQEEARYHQPQHF. The DNA for the CDR3 is TGCGCCAGCAGCCAAGAAGAGGCCAGATACCATCAGCCCCAGCATTTT.

The chain carries TRBV27 and TRBJ1-4; maybe TRBD1 (5 bases). V was pared by 2 bases and J by 12 bases, with 10 bases between. CDR1 is MNHEY and CDR2 is SMNVEV in the germline V gene (reference sequence). The CDR3 runs to 12 residues. The CDR3 spells CASSLTGQQLFF. The CDR3 nucleotides read TGTGCCAGCAGTTTAACCGGACAACAACTGTTTTTT.

The genes are TRBV7-9 and TRBJ1-1; 8 bases are shared with TRBD1. The CDR3 is 14 residues long. Unmatched junction bases numbered 2, after V lost 4 bases and J lost 1 base. The germline V gene has CDR1 SEHNR and CDR2 FQNEAQ (reference sequence). The CDR3 loop reads CASSSGQGNTEAFF. CDR3 nucleotide sequence: TGTGCCAGCAGCTCCGGACAGGGGAACACTGAAGCTTTCTTT.